Listed here are 11 T cell receptor beta chains from one sample, sequenced in a study of cytomegalovirus exposure and HLA in healthy donors. Vbeta (60) and Jbeta (13) primers were used in the PCR. The assay was immunoSEQ multiplex PCR, and TCRdb's table has in-frame clones only and misses some. Of about 160,000 clones in the sample, roughly 80% were seen once. What was sequenced was PBMCs. The receptors were sampled from a young man in good health and CMV-seropositive.

Only a few counts were recorded for this clone. The gene calls are TRBV7-2 and TRBJ1-3, with no clear D. V gave up 0 bases and J gave up 3 bases, with 15 bases separating them. This CDR3 spans 17 amino acids. The germline gives CDR1 SGHTA, CDR2 FQGNSA. The DNA of the CDR3 is TGTGCCAGCAGCTTAGCGGCCCTAGGTGGTGGTGGAAACACCATATATTTT. The encoded protein is CASSLAALGGGGNTIYF.

This clone was observed once. Here the CDR3 reads CASTKREGREQYF. The CDR3 DNA is TGTGCCAGCACCAAGCGGGAGGGCCGGGAGCAGTACTTC. The chain recombines TRBV28 with TRBJ2-7; TRBD2 matches 10 bases. The V segment lost 7 bases and the J segment 7 bases; nucleotides outside the gene matches: 7. The V gene's germline CDR1 is MDHEN and CDR2 SYDVKM. CDR3 length equals 13 residues.

Turning to this clone: The CDR3 carries no conserved terminal phenylalanine or tryptophan, so it likely arises from a read error. This sequence joins TRBV7-2 and TRBJ1-6; possible D gene TRBD1, 6 bases. The V and J ends lost 2 bases and 5 bases respectively, with 10 bases between them. The V gene's germline CDR1 is SGHTA and CDR2 FQGNSA. This CDR3 comprises 15 residues. CDR3 nucleotides: TGTGCCAGCAGCTTACAGGGGAACAATAATTCACCCCTCCACCTT. It encodes CASSLQGNNNSPLHL.

This chain links TRBV7-9 with TRBJ2-7; D unclear. From germline, CDR1 is SEHNR and CDR2 FQNEAQ (reference sequence). Between the trimmed V and J ends, which lost 5 bases and 3 bases, there was a span of 8 bases. The length of the CDR3 is 12 residues. The CDR3 sequence is CASSPGDYEQYF. As DNA, the CDR3 is TGTGCCAGCAGCCCCGGTGACTACGAGCAGTACTTC.

The V and J genes are TRBV9 and TRBJ1-3; TRBD1 agrees at 8 bases. The CDR3 covers 15 residues. CDR1 is SGDLS, CDR2 YYNGEE, per germline. With 4 bases clipped from V and 3 bases from J, the junction kept 6 bases outside the gene matches. In nucleotides, the CDR3 is TGTGCCAGCAGCCTGTCAGGGGGCCGTGGAAACACCATATATTTT. The encoded protein is CASSLSGGRGNTIYF. The whole variable domain, filled in from reference TRBV9 and TRBJ1-3, reads DSGVTQTPKHLITATGQRVTLRCSPRSGDLSVYWYQQSLDQGLQFLIQYYNGEERAKGNILERFSAQQFPDLHSELNLSSLELGDSALYFCASSLSGGRGNTIYFGEGSWLTVV.

The rearrangement links TRBV19 to TRBJ2-3, with TRBD1 matching over 9 bases. The CDR3 contains 15 residues. The germline V gene has CDR1 LNHDA and CDR2 SQIVND (reference sequence). J lost 1 base, V lost 4 bases, and 3 bases had no gene match. The CDR3 loop reads CASSKRTGGTDTQYF. The CDR3 region has the DNA TGTGCCAGTAGTAAACGGACAGGGGGCACAGATACGCAGTATTTT.

This clone has just a few counts. Since the CDR3 does not end with the conserved phenylalanine or tryptophan, this likely comes from a read error. The chain carries TRBV2 and TRBJ1-6; D is ambiguous. The length of the CDR3 is 14 residues. The germline CDR1 and CDR2 sequences are SNHLY and FYNNEI. Trimming took off 6 bases at V and 7 bases at J, with 13 bases between the two ends. Here the CDR3 DNA reads TGTGCCAGCAGCTTCGCTGGGCCCAATTCACCCCTCCACCTT. Its protein is CASSFAGPNSPLHL.

Only one count was recorded for this clone. The CDR3 protein is CASSVDHYTEAFF. In DNA, the CDR3 is TGTGCCAGCAGCGTAGACCACTACACTGAAGCTTTCTTT. The chain couples TRBV9 to TRBJ1-1, with D uncertain. The germline V and J ends were trimmed by 0 bases and 3 bases, with 6 bases remaining between them. Per the germline V gene, CDR1 is SGDLS and CDR2 is YYNGEE. This CDR3 is 13 amino acids long. Full variable domain (remainder filled in from reference TRBV9 and TRBJ1-1): DSGVTQTPKHLITATGQRVTLRCSPRSGDLSVYWYQQSLDQGLQFLIQYYNGEERAKGNILERFSAQQFPDLHSELNLSSLELGDSALYFCASSVDHYTEAFFGQGTRLTVV.

The gene calls are TRBV29-1 and TRBJ1-6; 8 nucleotides match TRBD1. V lost 1 base, J lost 5 bases, and 7 bases stayed unmatched. Germline V gene lookup returns CDR1 SQVTM and CDR2 ANQGSEA. CDR3 length equals 16 residues. The CDR3 is CSVEAKDRADNSPLHF. For the CDR3, the DNA is TGCAGCGTTGAAGCGAAGGACAGGGCGGATAATTCACCCCTCCACTTT. The variable domain in full, with the rest retrieved from reference TRBV29-1 and TRBJ1-6, is SAVISQKPSRDICQRGTSLTIQCQVDSQVTMMFWYRQQPGQSLTLIATANQGSEATYESGFVIDKFPISRPNLTFSTLTVSNMSPEDSSIYLCSVEAKDRADNSPLHFGNGTRLTVT.

V usage is TRBV7-2 and J usage is TRBJ1-1; 7 bases fit TRBD1. CDR3 size: 13 residues. Germline assignment: CDR1 SGHTA and CDR2 FQGNSA. The V and J ends lost 1 base and 8 bases, in that order; junction bases with no gene match: 4. CDR3: CASSLVWGQEAFF. The CDR3 bases are TGTGCCAGCAGCTTAGTGTGGGGACAGGAAGCTTTCTTT.

The chain links TRBV27 to TRBJ1-4, with TRBD1 matching 7 bases. CDR1 is MNHEY and CDR2 is SMNVEV in the germline V gene (reference sequence). Trimming removed 3 bases from V and 7 bases from J; junction bases left unmatched: 2. The CDR3 length is 13 residues. The CDR3 region has the DNA TGTGCCAGCAGTTTCACAGGGGTTGAAAAACTGTTTTTT. The encoded protein is CASSFTGVEKLFF. Variable domain in full (rest from reference TRBV27 and TRBJ1-4): EAQVTQNPRYLITVTGKKLTVTCSQNMNHEYMSWYRQDPGLGLRQIYYSMNVEVTDKGDVPEGYKVSRKEKRNFPLILESPSPNQTSLYFCASSFTGVEKLFFGSGTQLSVL.